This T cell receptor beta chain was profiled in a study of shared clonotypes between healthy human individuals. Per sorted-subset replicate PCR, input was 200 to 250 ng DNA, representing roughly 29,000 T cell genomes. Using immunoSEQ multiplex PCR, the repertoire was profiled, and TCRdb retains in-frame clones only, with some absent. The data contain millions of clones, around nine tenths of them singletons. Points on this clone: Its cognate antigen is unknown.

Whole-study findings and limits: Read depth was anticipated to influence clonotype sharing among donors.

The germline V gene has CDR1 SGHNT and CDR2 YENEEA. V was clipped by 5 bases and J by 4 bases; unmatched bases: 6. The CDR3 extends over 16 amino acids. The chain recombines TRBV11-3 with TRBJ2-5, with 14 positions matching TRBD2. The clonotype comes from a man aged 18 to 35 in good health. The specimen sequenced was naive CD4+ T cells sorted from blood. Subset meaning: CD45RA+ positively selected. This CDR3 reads CASSPGLAGGRETQYF. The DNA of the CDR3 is TGTGCCAGCAGCCCCGGACTAGCGGGGGGTCGAGAGACCCAGTACTTC. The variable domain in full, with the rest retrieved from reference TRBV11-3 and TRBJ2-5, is EAGVVQSPRYKIIEKKQPVAFWCNPISGHNTLYWYLQNLGQGPELLIRYENEEAVDDSQLPKDRFSAERLKGVDSTLKIQPAELGDSAVYLCASSPGLAGGRETQYFGPGTRLLVL.